This entry lists 26 T cell receptor beta chains sequenced from one sample in a study of T cell responses to AZD1222 COVID-19 vaccine. Sequencing used immunoSEQ multiplex PCR; TCRdb keeps in-frame clones, though not all of them. The table has roughly 150,000 clones, about 92% seen once. The material was peripheral blood, obtained on day 0 of AZD1222 vaccination. The receptors stem from an adult in good health.

This chain uses TRBV6-5 with TRBJ2-1, with 9 bases aligning to TRBD2. V gave up 6 bases and J gave up 9 bases; unmatched junction bases: 12. Germline assignment: CDR1 MNHEY and CDR2 SVGAGI. This CDR3 is built from 15 residues. The CDR3 DNA follows: TGTGCCAGCAGCCGACGTTCTAGCGGGGCTGGTGAGCAGTTCTTC. It encodes CASSRRSSGAGEQFF.

This clone was seen once. This chain joins TRBV2 and TRBJ1-2; the D gene is possibly TRBD1 (5 bases). Trimming removed 4 bases from V and 8 bases from J, with 17 bases in between. CDR3 length: 14 amino acids. Germline V gives CDR1 SNHLY, CDR2 FYNNEI. CDR3 loop: CASSGRQGGSGYTF. CDR3 in DNA: TGTGCCAGCAGTGGACGGCAGGGTGGAAGCGGCTACACCTTC.

The V call is TRBV7-9, the J call TRBJ1-1; D is uncertain. Germline V CDR1 and CDR2: SEHNR, FQNEAQ (reference sequence). V lost 6 bases, J lost 2 bases, and 10 bases lay in between. The CDR3 contains 13 residues. CDR3 DNA: TGTGCCAGCAGTTTTTCGAGTAACACTGAAGCTTTCTTT. It codes for CASSFSSNTEAFF.

The table lists this clone with a few counts. V gene TRBV7-8 combines with J gene TRBJ1-4; 7 bases are a match to TRBD1. This CDR3 is built from 18 residues. Germline CDR1 SGHVS, CDR2 FQNEAQ. V shed 5 bases and J 5 bases; nucleotides not matched to a gene: 17. CDR3 region: CASSLRPILRGENEKLFF. The CDR3 DNA is TGTGCCAGCAGCCTCCGGCCAATCCTCAGGGGGGAAAATGAAAAACTGTTTTTT.

This chain connects TRBV6-2 or TRBV6-3 to TRBJ2-1; TRBD2 agrees at 8 bases. The CDR3 has 17 residues. V shed 4 bases and J 3 bases; nucleotides not matched to a gene: 11. Per germline, CDR1 MNHEY and CDR2 SVGEGT. The CDR3 protein is CASSSLLAAGVYNEQFF. CDR3 sequence (DNA): TGTGCCAGCAGTTCTCTGTTAGCAGCGGGAGTCTACAATGAGCAGTTCTTC.

The chain uses TRBV5-6 and TRBJ2-7; D not certain. The V end was cut by 4 bases, the J end by 0 bases, with 8 bases between. The germline V gene encodes CDR1 SGHDT and CDR2 YYEEEE. This CDR3 comprises 13 residues. CDR3 bases: TGTGCCAGCAGCCCCGGTCCCTCCTACGAGCAGTACTTC. Protein sequence: CASSPGPSYEQYF. Drawing the rest from reference TRBV5-6 and TRBJ2-7, the complete variable domain is DAGVTQSPTHLIKTRGQQVTLRCSPKSGHDTVSWYQQALGQGPQFIFQYYEEEERQRGNFPDRFSGHQFPNYSSELNVNALLLGDSALYLCASSPGPSYEQYFGPGTRLTVT.

This chain uses TRBV14 with TRBJ1-4; D gene uncertain. The V end lost 3 bases, the J end lost 5 bases, and 7 bases lay between the germline ends. In germline, CDR1 is SGHDN, CDR2 FVKESK. This CDR3 is built from 13 residues. The CDR3 loop reads CASSQKLNEKLFF. In nucleotides, the CDR3 is TGTGCCAGCAGCCAGAAATTAAATGAAAAACTGTTTTTT.

V is TRBV7-9 and J is TRBJ2-2; D is perhaps TRBD2 (5 bases). The CDR3 totals 15 residues. CDR1 and CDR2 from the germline V gene are SEHNR and FQNEAQ (reference sequence). The V end was cut by 3 bases, the J end by 1 base, with 9 bases between. The CDR3 DNA reads TGTGCCAGCAGCTTTCTCGGGGTGAACACCGGGGAGCTGTTTTTT. The encoded protein is CASSFLGVNTGELFF. Using reference TRBV7-9 and TRBJ2-2 for the parts outside the CDR3, the full variable domain is DTGVSQNPRHKITKRGQNVTFRCDPISEHNRLYWYRQTLGQGPEFLTYFQNEAQLEKSRLLSDRFSAERPKGSFSTLEIQRTEQGDSAMYLCASSFLGVNTGELFFGEGSRLTVL.

V usage is TRBV2 and J usage is TRBJ1-2, with TRBD1 as a possible D gene (6 bases). The V end was cut by 10 bases, the J end by 2 bases, with 14 bases between. The CDR3 has 13 residues. CDR1 is SNHLY, CDR2 FYNNEI, per germline. The CDR3 reads CATQDSRNYGYTF. The CDR3 bases are TGTGCCACCCAGGACAGTCGGAACTATGGCTACACCTTC.

The chain recombines TRBV7-9 with TRBJ1-1; tentatively, D is TRBD1 (6 bases). The CDR3 covers 16 residues. Trimming left V 2 bases short and J 4 bases short, with 17 bases between. Germline V lookup: CDR1 SEHNR, CDR2 FQNEAQ (reference sequence). CDR3 protein: CASSLMTGHILTEAFF. In DNA form, the CDR3 reads TGTGCCAGCAGCTTAATGACGGGACATATTCTCACTGAAGCTTTCTTT.

The chain recombines TRBV7-6 with TRBJ1-1, with TRBD1 matching over 8 bases. CDR1 SGHVS and CDR2 FNYEAQ come from the germline V gene. V shed 2 bases, J shed 5 bases, and the junction held 13 bases outside the gene matches. The CDR3 spans 17 residues. The CDR3 spells CASSLRVGAGGGTEAFF. The CDR3 DNA reads as TGTGCCAGCAGCTTACGGGTTGGGGCAGGGGGCGGAACTGAAGCTTTCTTT. Complete variable domain (other parts from reference TRBV7-6 and TRBJ1-1): GAGVSQSPRYKVTKRGQDVALRCDPISGHVSLYWYRQALGQGPEFLTYFNYEAQQDKSGLPNDRFSAERPEGSISTLTIQRTEQRDSAMYRCASSLRVGAGGGTEAFFGQGTRLTVV.

This chain uses TRBV4-2 with TRBJ1-5; D may be TRBD1 (5 bases). V shed 0 bases and J shed 7 bases, with 13 bases lying between them. Germline V gene sequence: CDR1 LGHNA, CDR2 YNFKEQ. The CDR3 runs 15 residues. In DNA form, the CDR3 reads TGTGCCAGCAGCCAAGATCTTGGGGCGGAGCAGCCCCAGCATTTT. Translated: CASSQDLGAEQPQHF.

V is TRBV7-9 and J is TRBJ2-5, with TRBD2 as a possible D gene (6 bases). The CDR3 covers 18 residues. Germline V lookup: CDR1 SEHNR, CDR2 FQNEAQ (reference sequence). V lost 0 bases to trimming and J lost 1 base, with 18 bases between them. CDR3 in amino acids: CASSLAGDWIQPQETQYF. In DNA, the CDR3 is TGTGCCAGCAGCTTAGCGGGGGACTGGATACAGCCCCAAGAGACCCAGTACTTC.

The V gene is TRBV7-2, the J gene TRBJ1-6, with D unclear. With 5 bases removed from V and 9 bases from J, the gap between germline ends came to 17 bases. CDR1 is SGHTA and CDR2 is FQGNSA in the germline V gene. The CDR3 spans 15 residues. CDR3: CASSLVRPRSSPLHF. DNA for the CDR3: TGTGCCAGCAGCCTTGTTCGGCCCCGGAGTTCACCCCTCCACTTT.

This clone was counted a few times. V is TRBV9 and J is TRBJ2-3; 8 nucleotides match TRBD2. The J segment lost 3 bases and the V segment lost 7 bases, leaving 10 bases of the junction unmatched. The germline CDR1 and CDR2 sequences are SGDLS and YYNGEE. The CDR3 loop spans 15 amino acids. The CDR3: CASAFSGGRTDTQYF. CDR3 sequence (DNA): TGTGCCAGCGCGTTTTCGGGGGGGCGAACAGATACGCAGTATTTT.

The genes are TRBV7-3 and TRBJ2-7, with D perhaps TRBD1 or TRBD2 (5 bases each). The CDR3 runs to 14 residues. The V gene's germline CDR1 is SGHTA and CDR2 FQGTGA. The V and J ends lost 1 base and 4 bases respectively, with 11 bases between them. DNA of the CDR3: TGTGCCAGCAGCTTAAGAGGGTGGGGGTACGAGCAGTACTTC. It encodes CASSLRGWGYEQYF.

V usage is TRBV4-1 and J usage is TRBJ2-3; possible D gene TRBD2, 6 bases. V dropped 3 bases and J dropped 0 bases, with 10 bases sitting between them. Germline-derived CDR1 and CDR2 are MGHRA and YSYEKL. This CDR3 comprises 15 residues. The CDR3 loop is CASSQTSSSTDTQYF. In nucleotides, the CDR3 is TGCGCCAGCAGCCAGACTAGTTCTAGCACAGATACGCAGTATTTT.

The CDR3 region has the DNA TGTGCCAGCAGTTCGGGACAGGGCGACACAGATACGCAGTATTTT. Translated, it gives CASSSGQGDTDTQYF. The gene calls are TRBV7-2 and TRBJ2-3, with 9 nucleotides matching TRBD1. Trimming at V came to 6 bases and at J to 2 bases, leaving 6 bases not matched to a gene. From germline, CDR1 is SGHTA and CDR2 FQGNSA. CDR3 length: 15 amino acids.

This clone showed up just once. The genes are TRBV6-5 and TRBJ1-2; TRBD1 might be the D (5 bases). The CDR3 spans 11 residues. Germline assignment: CDR1 MNHEY and CDR2 SVGAGI. The germline V and J ends were trimmed by 4 bases and 8 bases, with 8 bases remaining between them. This chain's CDR3 is CASSSRGGYTF. The CDR3 nucleotides are TGTGCCAGCAGTTCGCGGGGGGGCTACACCTTC.

The J gene is TRBJ2-5, the V gene TRBV10-3; 10 nucleotides agree with TRBD2. The V and J ends lost 3 bases and 5 bases, in that order; junction bases with no gene match: 6. There are 15 residues in the CDR3. CDR1 is ENHRY, CDR2 SYGVKD, per germline. The CDR3 here is CAISEQRGGLETQYF. The CDR3 DNA reads TGTGCCATCAGTGAACAGCGGGGGGGCCTGGAGACCCAGTACTTC.

The V and J genes are TRBV7-8 and TRBJ1-1; D call uncertain. Germline V CDR1 and CDR2: SGHVS, FQNEAQ. V was shortened by 5 bases and J by 8 bases, with 9 bases between the two germline ends. CDR3 length: 11 residues. CDR3 region: CASSPQREAFF. The DNA for the CDR3 is TGTGCCAGCAGCCCCCAAAGGGAAGCTTTCTTT.

The chain combines TRBV27 with TRBJ2-1, with 14 bases lining up with TRBD2. In germline, CDR1 is MNHEY, CDR2 SMNVEV (reference sequence). The length of the CDR3 is 17 residues. J gave up 5 bases and V 5 bases, and 8 bases lay outside the gene matches. This CDR3 reads CASSARLAGGGNNEQFF. The CDR3 DNA follows: TGTGCCAGCAGTGCACGACTAGCGGGAGGGGGAAACAATGAGCAGTTCTTC.

CDR3 amino acids: CASSPPGGKFSYEQYF. The CDR3 DNA reads TGTGCCAGTAGCCCCCCGGGGGGCAAATTCTCCTACGAGCAGTACTTC. The chain carries TRBV27 and TRBJ2-7; D might be TRBD2 (7 bases). The CDR3 covers 16 residues. The germline CDR1 and CDR2 sequences are MNHEY and SMNVEV (reference sequence). Between the trimmed V and J ends, which lost 9 bases and 0 bases, there was a span of 21 bases.

V gene TRBV4-3 combines with J gene TRBJ1-1; tentative D call: TRBD1 (6 bases). The CDR3 sequence is 14 residues long. The germline V and J ends were trimmed by 1 base and 5 bases, with 11 bases remaining between them. Germline V gives CDR1 LGHNA, CDR2 YSLEER. The CDR3 coding sequence is TGCGCCAGCAGCCAAGTTTTGGGGGCAACTGAAGCTTTCTTT. It encodes CASSQVLGATEAFF.

This chain connects TRBV19 to TRBJ1-1, with D possibly matching TRBD1 (6 bases). Per the germline V gene, CDR1 is LNHDA and CDR2 is SQIVND (reference sequence). V lost 10 bases, J lost 1 base, and 16 bases lay in between. The CDR3 covers 14 residues. CDR3 bases: TGTGCCACCAATCTACAGGGAGGGAACACTGAAGCTTTCTTT. Encoded protein: CATNLQGGNTEAFF.

The chain employs TRBV2 and TRBJ2-2, with D perhaps matching TRBD1 (6 bases). Germline assignment: CDR1 SNHLY and CDR2 FYNNEI. CDR3 length: 16 residues. V was clipped by 5 bases and J by 7 bases, with 20 bases between them. CDR3 protein: CASSLEEQGVGGELFF. The CDR3 DNA is TGTGCCAGCAGTTTAGAGGAACAGGGTGTGGGCGGGGAGCTGTTTTTT.